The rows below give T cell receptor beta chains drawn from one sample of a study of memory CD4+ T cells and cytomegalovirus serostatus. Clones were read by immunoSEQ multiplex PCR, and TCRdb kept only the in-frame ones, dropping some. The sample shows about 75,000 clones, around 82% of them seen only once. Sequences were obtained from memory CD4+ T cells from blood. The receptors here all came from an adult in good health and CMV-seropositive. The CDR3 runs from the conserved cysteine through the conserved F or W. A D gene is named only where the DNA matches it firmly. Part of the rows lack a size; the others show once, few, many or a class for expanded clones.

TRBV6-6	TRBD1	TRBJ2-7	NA	TGTGCCAGCACCAGGGCAGGGGGCTTCAACGAGCAGTACTTC	CASTRAGGFNEQYF
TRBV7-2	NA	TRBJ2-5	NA	TGTGCCAGCAACACAATCGGGGGGACCCAGTACTTC	CASNTIGGTQYF
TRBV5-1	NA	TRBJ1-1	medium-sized	TGCGCCAGCAGCTTCCTTGGGGGTCTGATGAACACTGAAGCTTTCTTT	CASSFLGGLMNTEAFF
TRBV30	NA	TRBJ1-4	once	TGTGCCTTCGGGGCCGGAAATGAAAAACTGTTTTTT	CAFGAGNEKLFF
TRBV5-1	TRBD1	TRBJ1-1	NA	TGCGCCAGCAGCTTATTTGGACAGGGAGGGACTGAAGCTTTCTTT	CASSLFGQGGTEAFF
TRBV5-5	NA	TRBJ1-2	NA	TGTGCCAGCAGCTCCCTTGGTAGTACGACCTTC	CASSSLGSTTF
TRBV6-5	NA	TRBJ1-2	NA	TGTGCCAGCAGAAGGGAAGACTATGGCTACACCTTC	CASRREDYGYTF
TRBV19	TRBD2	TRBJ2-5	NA	TGTGCAGTAGGCGGGGGGGAGACCCAGTACTTC	CAVGGGETQYF
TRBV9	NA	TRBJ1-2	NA	TGTGCCAGCAGCGCCTCTTCAGGTAGCTACACCTTC	CASSASSGSYTF
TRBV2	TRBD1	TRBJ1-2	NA	TGTGCCAGCAGTAATTTACAGGGGGCAGGTGGCTACACCTTC	CASSNLQGAGGYTF
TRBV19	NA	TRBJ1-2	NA	TGTGCCAGTAGTGCCACCCTGGCGGCTGGGGGCTACACCTTC	CASSATLAAGGYTF
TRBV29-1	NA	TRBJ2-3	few	TGCAGCGTTCGTCAAGACGAGACTAGTGGTACGCAGTATTTT	CSVRQDETSGTQYF
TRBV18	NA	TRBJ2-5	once	TGTGCCAGCTCACGGGAAGAGACCCAGTACTTC	CASSREETQYF
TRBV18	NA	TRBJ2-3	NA	TGTGCCAGCTCACCACCCTCCGGGCAAGCAGATACGCAGTATTTT	CASSPPSGQADTQYF
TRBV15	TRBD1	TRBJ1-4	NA	TGTGCCACCCTCACTGACAGGGGGCATACTAATGAAAAACTGTTTTTT	CATLTDRGHTNEKLFF
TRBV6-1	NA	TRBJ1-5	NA	TGTGCCAGCAGTGAAGCTCCGAATAACAATCAGCCCCAGCATTTT	CASSEAPNNNQPQHF
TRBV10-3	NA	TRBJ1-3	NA	TGTGCCATCAGTAGGGACAACTTTTTGTCTGGAAACACCATATATTTT	CAISRDNFLSGNTIYF
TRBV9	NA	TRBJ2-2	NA	TGTGCCAGCAGCGTGCGACACGGGCCGAACACCGGGGAGCTGTTTTTT	CASSVRHGPNTGELFF
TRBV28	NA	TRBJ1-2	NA	TGTGCCAGCAGTTTAGAGACCCATGGCTACACCTTC	CASSLETHGYTF
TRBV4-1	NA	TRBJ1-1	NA	TGCGCCAGCAGCCCAACAGGGTCGGCTGAAGCTTTCTTT	CASSPTGSAEAFF
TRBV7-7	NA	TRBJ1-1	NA	TGTGCCAGCAGCTTAGGGAGTTTAGTGAACACTGAAGCTTTCTTT	CASSLGSLVNTEAFF
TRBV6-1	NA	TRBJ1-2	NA	TGTGCCAGCAGTGAAGACTTCGGGGCGCCTTTCTATGGCTACACCTTC	CASSEDFGAPFYGYTF
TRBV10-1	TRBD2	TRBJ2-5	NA	TGCGCCAGCAGCGCACTAGCGTCGGAGACCCAGTACTTC	CASSALASETQYF
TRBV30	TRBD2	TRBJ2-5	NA	TGTGCCTGGAGTGTACTAGCGGGAGTTCAAGAGACCCAGTACTTC	CAWSVLAGVQETQYF
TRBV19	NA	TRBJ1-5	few	TGTGCCAGTAGTATAGTGGGCAATCAGCCCCAGCATTTT	CASSIVGNQPQHF
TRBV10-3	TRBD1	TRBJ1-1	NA	TGTGCCATTCGGGACAGGGCTGCGGCCACTGAAGCTTTCTTT	CAIRDRAAATEAFF
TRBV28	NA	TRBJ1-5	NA	TGTGCCAGCAGTTTCGGCGGCTTTAGCAATCAGCCCCAGCATTTT	CASSFGGFSNQPQHF
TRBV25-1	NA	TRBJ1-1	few	TGTGCCAGCAGTGGACAGTCTGAAGCTTTCTTT	CASSGQSEAFF
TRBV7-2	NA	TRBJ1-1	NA	TGTGCCAGCAGCCAGATGCAAGGAAGTGAAGCTTTCTTT	CASSQMQGSEAFF
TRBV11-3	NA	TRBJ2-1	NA	TGTGCCAGCAGGCCGGCGGGACGCGAGCAGTTCTTC	CASRPAGREQFF
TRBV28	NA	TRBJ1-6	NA	TGTGCCAGCAGCCCCTCGGGAGGGTATAATTCACCCCTCCACTTT	CASSPSGGYNSPLHF
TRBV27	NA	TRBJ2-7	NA	TGTGCCAGCAGTTCAACCGGCAGGGCCTACGAGCAGTACTTC	CASSSTGRAYEQYF
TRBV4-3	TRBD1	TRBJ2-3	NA	TGCGCCAGCTTACCGGGACAGGATATTTTGGTGGCAGATACGCAGTATTTT	CASLPGQDILVADTQYF
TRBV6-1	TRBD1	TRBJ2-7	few	TGTGCCAGCAGCGACCAATCTACAGGGGTGAACGAGCAGTACTTC	CASSDQSTGVNEQYF
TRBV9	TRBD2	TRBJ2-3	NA	TGTGCCAGCAGCTTGGGGGCTAGCGGGAGGGTGAGCACAGATACGCAGTATTTT	CASSLGASGRVSTDTQYF
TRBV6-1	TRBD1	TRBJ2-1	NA	TGTGCCAGCAGCCGCAGGGGGTACAATGAGCAGTTCTTC	CASSRRGYNEQFF
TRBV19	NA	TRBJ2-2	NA	TGTGCCAGTAGTATATCGGGGGAGACCGGGGAGCTGTTTTTT	CASSISGETGELFF
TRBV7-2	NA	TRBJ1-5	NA	TGTGCCAGCAGCCCGTTGGACCACCGCCAGCCCCAGCATTTT	CASSPLDHRQPQHF
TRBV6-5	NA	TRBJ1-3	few	TGTGCCAGCAGTTGGTCTGGCAGATCGACTGGAAACACCATATATTTT	CASSWSGRSTGNTIYF
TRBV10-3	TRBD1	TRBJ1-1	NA	TGTGCCATCTCAGGGAAACAGGGGATTTCTGAAGCTTTCTTT	CAISGKQGISEAFF
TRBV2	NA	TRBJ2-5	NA	TGTGCCAGCAGTGCGTCAAGGGGTTACGGGGAGACCCAGTACTTC	CASSASRGYGETQYF
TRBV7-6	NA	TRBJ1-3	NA	TGTGCCAGCAGCCCGGGGGAGGGAAACACCATATATTTT	CASSPGEGNTIYF
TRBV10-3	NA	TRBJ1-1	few	TGTGCCATCAGTGACGGCTTGAACACTGAAGCTTTCTTT	CAISDGLNTEAFF
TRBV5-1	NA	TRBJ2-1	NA	TGCGCCAGCAGCTTGGCGGGCGGCGGGGTAAGCTCCTACAATGAGCAGTTCTTC	CASSLAGGGVSSYNEQFF
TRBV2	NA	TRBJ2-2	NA	TGTGCCAGCGCAGGGGCGGGCACCGGGGAGCTGTTTTTT	CASAGAGTGELFF
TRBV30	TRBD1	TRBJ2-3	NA	TGTGCCGGAACTACAGGGGGGAGCACAGATACGCAGTATTTT	CAGTTGGSTDTQYF
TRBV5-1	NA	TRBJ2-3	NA	TGCGCCAGCAGACGGGAATCGAGCACAGATACGCAGTATTTT	CASRRESSTDTQYF
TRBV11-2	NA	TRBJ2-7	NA	TGTGCCAGCAGCTTAGGTGGGACATACCTTTACGAGCAGTACTTC	CASSLGGTYLYEQYF
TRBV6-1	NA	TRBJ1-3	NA	TGTGCCAGCAGTGACGAGGGGCGAGGAAACACCATATATTTT	CASSDEGRGNTIYF